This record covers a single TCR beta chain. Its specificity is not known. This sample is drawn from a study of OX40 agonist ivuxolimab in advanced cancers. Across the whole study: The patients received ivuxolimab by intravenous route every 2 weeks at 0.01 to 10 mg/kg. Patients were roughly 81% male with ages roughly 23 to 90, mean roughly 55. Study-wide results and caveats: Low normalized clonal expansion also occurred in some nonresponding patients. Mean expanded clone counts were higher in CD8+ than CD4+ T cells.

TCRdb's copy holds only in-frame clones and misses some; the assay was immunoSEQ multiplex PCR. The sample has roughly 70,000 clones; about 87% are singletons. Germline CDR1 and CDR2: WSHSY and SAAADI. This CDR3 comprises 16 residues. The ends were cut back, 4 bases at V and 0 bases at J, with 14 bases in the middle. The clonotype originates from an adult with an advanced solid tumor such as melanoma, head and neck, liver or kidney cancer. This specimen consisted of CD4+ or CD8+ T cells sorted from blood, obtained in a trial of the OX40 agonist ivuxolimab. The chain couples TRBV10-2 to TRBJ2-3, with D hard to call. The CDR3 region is CASSAGQYPSTDTQYF. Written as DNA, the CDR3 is TGCGCCAGCAGTGCTGGGCAGTATCCTAGCACAGATACGCAGTATTTT.